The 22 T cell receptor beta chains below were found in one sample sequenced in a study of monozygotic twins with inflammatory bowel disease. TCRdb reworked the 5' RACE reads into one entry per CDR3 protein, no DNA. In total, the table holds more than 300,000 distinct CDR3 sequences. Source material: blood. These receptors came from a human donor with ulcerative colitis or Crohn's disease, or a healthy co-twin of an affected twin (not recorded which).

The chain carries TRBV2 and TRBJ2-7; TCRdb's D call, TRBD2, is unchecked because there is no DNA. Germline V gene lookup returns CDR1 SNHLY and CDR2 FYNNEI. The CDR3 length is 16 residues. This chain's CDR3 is CASTRGLAGAEGEQYF.

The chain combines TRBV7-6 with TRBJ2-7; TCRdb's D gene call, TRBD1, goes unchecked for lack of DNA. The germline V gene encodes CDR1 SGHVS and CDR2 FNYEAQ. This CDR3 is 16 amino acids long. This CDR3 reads CASSLAPRIGAYEQYF.

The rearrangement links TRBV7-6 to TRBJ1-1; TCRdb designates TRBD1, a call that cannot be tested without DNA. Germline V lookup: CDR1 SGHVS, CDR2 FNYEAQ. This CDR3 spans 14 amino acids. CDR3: CASSPSPQVTEAFF.

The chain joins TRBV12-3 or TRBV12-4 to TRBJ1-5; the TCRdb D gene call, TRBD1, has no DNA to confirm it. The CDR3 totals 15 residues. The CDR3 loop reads CASSLTPGSNQPQHF.

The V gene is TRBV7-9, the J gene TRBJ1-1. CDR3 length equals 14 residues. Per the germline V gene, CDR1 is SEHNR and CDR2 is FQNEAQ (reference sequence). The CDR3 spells CASSSTNDNTEAFF.

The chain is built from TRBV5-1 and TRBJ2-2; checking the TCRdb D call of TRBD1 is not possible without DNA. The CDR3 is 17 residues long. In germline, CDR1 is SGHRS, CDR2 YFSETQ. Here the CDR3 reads CASSHGTGGDFGEELFF.

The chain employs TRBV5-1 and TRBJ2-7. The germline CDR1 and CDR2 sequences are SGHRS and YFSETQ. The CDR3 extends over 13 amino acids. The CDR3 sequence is CASSLDPNYEQYF.

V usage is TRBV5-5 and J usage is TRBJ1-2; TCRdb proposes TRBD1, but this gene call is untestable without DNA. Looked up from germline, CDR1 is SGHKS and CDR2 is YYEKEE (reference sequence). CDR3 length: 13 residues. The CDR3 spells CASSLVDSYGYTF.

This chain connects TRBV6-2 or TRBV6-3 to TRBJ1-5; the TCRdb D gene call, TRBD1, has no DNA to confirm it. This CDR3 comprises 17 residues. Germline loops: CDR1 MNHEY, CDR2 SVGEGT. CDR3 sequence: CASSYSRGAVSIKPQHF.

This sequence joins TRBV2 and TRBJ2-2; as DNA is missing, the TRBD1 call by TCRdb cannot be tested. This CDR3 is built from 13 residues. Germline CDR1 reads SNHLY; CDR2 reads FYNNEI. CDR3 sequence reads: CASTERGTGELFF.

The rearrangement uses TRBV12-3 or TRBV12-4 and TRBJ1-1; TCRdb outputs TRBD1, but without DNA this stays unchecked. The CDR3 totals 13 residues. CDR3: CASSLQGPTEAFF.

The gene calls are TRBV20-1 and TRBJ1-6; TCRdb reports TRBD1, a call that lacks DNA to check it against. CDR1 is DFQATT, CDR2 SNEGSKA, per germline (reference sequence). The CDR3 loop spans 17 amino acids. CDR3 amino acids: CSARDLASSARNSPLHF.

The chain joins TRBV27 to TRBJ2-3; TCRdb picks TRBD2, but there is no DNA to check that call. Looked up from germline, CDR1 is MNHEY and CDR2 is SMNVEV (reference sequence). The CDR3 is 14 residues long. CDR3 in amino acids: CASSGLFQFDTQYF.

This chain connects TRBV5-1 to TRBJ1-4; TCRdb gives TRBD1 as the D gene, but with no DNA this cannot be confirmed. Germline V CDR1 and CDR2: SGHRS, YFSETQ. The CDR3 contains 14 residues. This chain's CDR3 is CASSGNRGNEKLFF.

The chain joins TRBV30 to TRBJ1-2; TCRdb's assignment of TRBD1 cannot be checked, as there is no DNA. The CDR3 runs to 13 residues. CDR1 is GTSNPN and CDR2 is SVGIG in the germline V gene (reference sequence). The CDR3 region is CAWNRGRRDGYTF.

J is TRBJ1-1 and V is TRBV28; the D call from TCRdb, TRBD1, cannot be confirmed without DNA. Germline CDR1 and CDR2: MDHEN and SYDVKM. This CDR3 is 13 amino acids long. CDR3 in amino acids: CASSFPSGPEAFF.

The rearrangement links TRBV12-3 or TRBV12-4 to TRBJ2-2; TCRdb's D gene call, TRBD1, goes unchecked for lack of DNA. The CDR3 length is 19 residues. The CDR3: CASSLSRAGGVWGTGELFF.

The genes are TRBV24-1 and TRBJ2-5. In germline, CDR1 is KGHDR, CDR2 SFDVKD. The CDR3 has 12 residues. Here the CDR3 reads CATAGDQETQYF.

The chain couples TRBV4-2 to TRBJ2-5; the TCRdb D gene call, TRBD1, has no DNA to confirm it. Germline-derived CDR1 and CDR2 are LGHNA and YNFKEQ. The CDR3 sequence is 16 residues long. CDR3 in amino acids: CASSQDFSGGQETQYF.

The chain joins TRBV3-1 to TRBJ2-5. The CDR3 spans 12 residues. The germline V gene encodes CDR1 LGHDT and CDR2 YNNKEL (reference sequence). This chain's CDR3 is CASSRLQETQYF.

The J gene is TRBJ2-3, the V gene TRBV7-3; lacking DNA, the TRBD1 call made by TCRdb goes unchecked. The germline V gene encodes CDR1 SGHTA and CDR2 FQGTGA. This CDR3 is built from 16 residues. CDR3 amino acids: CASSSQGQLSTDTQYF.

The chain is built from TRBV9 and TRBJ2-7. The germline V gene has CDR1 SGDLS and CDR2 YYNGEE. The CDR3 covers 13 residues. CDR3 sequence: CASSVDSAYEQYF.